This TCR beta chain was captured in a study of T cell responses to AZD1222 COVID-19 vaccine. Profiling relied on immunoSEQ multiplex PCR, and the TCRdb table lists in-frame clones only, not all of them. The data show 65,000 to 80,000 clones, about 91% seen once. This CDR3 region has 15 residues. Germline trimming cut 4 bases from V and 4 bases from J; bases unmatched to any gene: 7. CDR1 and CDR2 from the germline V gene are SGHRS and YFSETQ. This chain links TRBV5-1 with TRBJ1-3; TRBD1 matches at 8 bases. This TCR came from an adult in good health. This specimen consisted of peripheral blood, obtained on day 0 of MenACWY control vaccination. CDR3 region: CASSIGTGTGNTIYF. The CDR3 coding sequence is TGCGCCAGCAGCATAGGGACAGGCACAGGAAACACCATATATTTT.